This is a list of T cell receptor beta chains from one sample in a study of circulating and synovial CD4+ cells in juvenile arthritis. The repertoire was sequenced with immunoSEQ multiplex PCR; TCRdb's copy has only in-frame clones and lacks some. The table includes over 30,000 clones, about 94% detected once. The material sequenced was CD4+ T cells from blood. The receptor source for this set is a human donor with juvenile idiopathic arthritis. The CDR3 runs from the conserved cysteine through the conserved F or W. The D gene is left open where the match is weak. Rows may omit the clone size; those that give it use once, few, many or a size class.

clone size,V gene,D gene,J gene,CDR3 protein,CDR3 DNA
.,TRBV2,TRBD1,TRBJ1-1,CASSETGTEEAFF,TGTGCCAGCAGTGAAACGGGGACAGAGGAAGCTTTCTTT
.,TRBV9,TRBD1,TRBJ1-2,CASSTGAYGYTF,TGTGCCAGCAGCACAGGGGCCTATGGCTACACCTTC
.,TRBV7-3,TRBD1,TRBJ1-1,CASSPIGGTGYTEAFF,TGTGCCAGCAGCCCGATCGGGGGGACAGGTTACACTGAAGCTTTCTTT
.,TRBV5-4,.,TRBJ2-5,CASSFPSKGGETQYF,TGTGCCAGCAGCTTTCCCTCCAAGGGGGGGGAGACCCAGTACTTC
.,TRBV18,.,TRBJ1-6,CASSPLSREAYNSPLHF,TGTGCCAGCTCACCCCTATCCAGGGAGGCCTATAATTCCCCCCTCCACTTT
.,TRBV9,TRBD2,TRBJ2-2,CASSSEGLANTGELFF,TGTGCCAGCAGCTCAGAGGGACTAGCGAACACCGGGGAGCTGTTTTTT
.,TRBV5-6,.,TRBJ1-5,CASSFRGFLNSNQPQHF,TGTGCCAGCAGCTTCAGGGGCTTCTTAAATAGCAATCAGCCCCAGCATTTT
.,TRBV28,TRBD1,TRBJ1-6,CASSLQGMGNSPLHF,TGTGCCAGCAGTCTACAGGGGATGGGGAATTCACCCCTCCACTTT
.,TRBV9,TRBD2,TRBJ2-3,CASSERGRTDTQYF,TGTGCCAGCAGCGAGCGGGGACGCACAGATACGCAGTATTTT
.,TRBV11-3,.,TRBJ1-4,CASSQNYNEKLFF,TGTGCCAGCAGCCAAAACTATAATGAAAAACTGTTTTTT
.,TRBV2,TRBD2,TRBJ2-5,CASIAGGLSQYF,TGTGCCAGCATAGCGGGGGGGTTGTCCCAGTACTTC
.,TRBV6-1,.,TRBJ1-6,CASSVNLSPLHF,TGTGCCAGCAGTGTAAATCTTTCACCCCTCCACTTT
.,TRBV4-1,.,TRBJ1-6,CASSPLYNSPLHF,TGCGCCAGCAGCCCACTTTATAATTCCCCCCTCCACTTT
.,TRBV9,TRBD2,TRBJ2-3,CASSAEAPKRGRPTDTQYF,TGTGCCAGCAGCGCCGAGGCCCCTAAGCGGGGGAGGCCGACAGATACGCAGTATTTT
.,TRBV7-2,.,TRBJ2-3,CASSLVGATDTQYF,TGTGCCAGCAGCTTAGTAGGGGCCACAGATACGCAGTATTTT
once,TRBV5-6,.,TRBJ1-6,CASSLPGLGSPLHF,TGTGCCAGCAGCTTGCCAGGGCTGGGGTCACCCCTCCACTTT
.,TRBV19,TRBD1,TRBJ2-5,CASSPYENRGKETQYF,TGTGCCAGTAGTCCCTATGAGAACAGGGGGAAAGAGACCCAGTACTTC
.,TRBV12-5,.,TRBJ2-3,CASGLGGPHTDTQYF,TGTGCTAGTGGTTTGGGAGGGCCCCACACAGATACGCAGTATTTT
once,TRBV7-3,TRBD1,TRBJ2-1,CASSLSGRGNEQFF,TGTGCCAGCAGCTTATCGGGCAGGGGGAATGAGCAGTTCTTC
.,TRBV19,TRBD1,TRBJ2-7,CASSLPGQGSYEQYF,TGTGCCAGTAGTTTACCGGGACAGGGCTCCTACGAGCAGTACTTC
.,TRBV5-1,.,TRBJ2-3,CASSFETSTDTQYF,TGCGCCAGCAGCTTCGAGACTAGCACAGATACGCAGTATTTT
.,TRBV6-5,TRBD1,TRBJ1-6,CASRGQPYNSPLHF,TGTGCCAGCAGGGGACAGCCATATAATTCACCCCTCCACTTT
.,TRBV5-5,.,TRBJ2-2,CASSRNGANTGELFF,TGTGCCAGCAGCCGCAACGGAGCGAACACCGGGGAGCTGTTTTTT
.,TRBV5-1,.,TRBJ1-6,CASSLESASSYNSPLHF,TGCGCCAGCAGCTTGGAGTCAGCGAGCTCCTATAATTCCCCCCTCCACTTT
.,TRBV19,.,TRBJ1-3,CASDSGRAGNTIYF,TGTGCCAGTGACTCCGGCAGAGCCGGAAACACCATATATTTT
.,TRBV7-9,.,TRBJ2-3,CAIQGGGWSTDTQYF,TGTGCCATCCAGGGGGGTGGCTGGAGCACAGATACGCAGTATTTT
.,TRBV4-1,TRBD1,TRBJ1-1,CASRRVGQTTMNTEAFF,TGCGCCAGCAGGAGAGTGGGACAGACGACCATGAACACTGAAGCTTTCTTT
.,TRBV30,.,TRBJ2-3,CAWSVGSASSTDTQYF,TGTGCCTGGAGTGTCGGGTCCGCATCCAGCACAGATACGCAGTATTTT
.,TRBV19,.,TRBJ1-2,CASSLDRIIYGYTF,TGTGCCAGTAGTCTGGACAGAATAATCTATGGCTACACCTTC
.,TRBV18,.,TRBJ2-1,CASSPPNVGVNEQFF,TGTGCCAGCTCACCACCTAACGTGGGAGTAAATGAGCAGTTCTTC
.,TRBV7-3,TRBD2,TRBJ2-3,CASSFGLAGGQGDTQYF,TGTGCCAGCAGCTTTGGACTAGCGGGGGGGCAGGGAGATACGCAGTATTTT
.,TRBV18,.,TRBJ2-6,CASSPRGRLKRTSGANVLTF,TGTGCCAGCTCACCACGGGGCAGGCTAAAAAGGACCTCTGGGGCCAACGTCCTGACTTTC
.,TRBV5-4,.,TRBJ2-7,CASSPTPRDSYEQYF,TGTGCCAGCAGCCCCACCCCCCGGGACTCCTACGAGCAGTACTTC
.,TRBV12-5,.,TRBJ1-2,CASGLEGPYGYTF,TGTGCTAGTGGTTTAGAGGGTCCCTATGGCTACACCTTC
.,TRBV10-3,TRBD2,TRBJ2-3,CAISEAKTSGGTDTQYF,TGTGCCATCAGTGAGGCCAAAACTAGCGGGGGCACAGATACGCAGTATTTT
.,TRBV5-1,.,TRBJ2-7,CASSLDTEYEQYF,TGCGCCAGCAGCTTGGATACAGAGTACGAGCAGTACTTC
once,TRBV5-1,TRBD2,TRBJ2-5,CASSLSGAPLQETQYF,TGCGCCAGCAGCTTGAGCGGGGCCCCCCTTCAAGAGACCCAGTACTTC
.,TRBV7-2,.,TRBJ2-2,CASSPRSTGELFF,TGTGCCAGCAGCCCCCGTAGCACCGGGGAGCTGTTTTTT
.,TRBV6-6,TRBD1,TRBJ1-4,CASSYAYRGSSEKLFF,TGTGCCAGCAGTTACGCCTACAGGGGGTCGAGTGAAAAACTGTTTTTT
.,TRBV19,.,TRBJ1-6,CASKTRQADNSPLHF,TGTGCCAGTAAAACTAGACAGGCTGATAATTCACCCCTCCACTTT
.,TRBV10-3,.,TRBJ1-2,CAISGGGGPNYGYTF,TGTGCCATCAGTGGGGGCGGCGGACCTAACTATGGCTACACCTTC
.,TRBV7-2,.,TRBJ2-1,CASSKSEGVHEQFF,TGTGCCAGCAGCAAGAGCGAGGGGGTCCATGAGCAGTTCTTC
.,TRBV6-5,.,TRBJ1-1,CASSYSGQGNTEAFF,TGTGCCAGCAGTTACTCGGGTCAGGGAAACACTGAAGCTTTCTTT
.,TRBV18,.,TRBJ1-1,CASSPPRFFNGYLNTEAFF,TGTGCCAGCTCACCACCGAGGTTTTTTAATGGGTACCTGAACACTGAAGCTTTCTTT
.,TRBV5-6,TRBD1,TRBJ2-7,CASSLQGDSYEQYF,TGTGCCAGCAGCTTACAGGGGGACTCCTACGAGCAGTACTTC
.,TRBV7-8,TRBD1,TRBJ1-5,CASSSGGYQPQHF,TGTGCCAGCAGTTCAGGGGGCTATCAGCCCCAGCATTTT
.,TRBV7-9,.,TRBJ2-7,CASSPNPWTAYEQYF,TGTGCCAGCAGCCCGAATCCGTGGACAGCCTACGAGCAGTACTTC
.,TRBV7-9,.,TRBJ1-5,CASSLVRGAWGNQPQHF,TGTGCCAGCAGCTTAGTACGGGGGGCGTGGGGCAATCAGCCCCAGCATTTT
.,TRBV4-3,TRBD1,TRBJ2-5,CASSQGDRGSETQYF,TGCGCCAGCAGCCAAGGGGACAGGGGGTCCGAGACCCAGTACTTC
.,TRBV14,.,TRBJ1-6,CASSQDWVQGTQSSYNSPLHF,TGTGCCAGCAGCCAAGATTGGGTGCAGGGTACCCAGAGCTCCTATAATTCACCCCTCCACTTT
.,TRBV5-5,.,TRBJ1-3,CASSLTVGPRNTIYF,TGTGCCAGCAGCTTAACAGTAGGCCCCCGAAACACCATATATTTT
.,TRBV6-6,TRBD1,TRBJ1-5,CASSYPDRDGDQPQHF,TGTGCCAGCAGTTACCCTGACAGGGACGGCGATCAGCCCCAGCATTTT